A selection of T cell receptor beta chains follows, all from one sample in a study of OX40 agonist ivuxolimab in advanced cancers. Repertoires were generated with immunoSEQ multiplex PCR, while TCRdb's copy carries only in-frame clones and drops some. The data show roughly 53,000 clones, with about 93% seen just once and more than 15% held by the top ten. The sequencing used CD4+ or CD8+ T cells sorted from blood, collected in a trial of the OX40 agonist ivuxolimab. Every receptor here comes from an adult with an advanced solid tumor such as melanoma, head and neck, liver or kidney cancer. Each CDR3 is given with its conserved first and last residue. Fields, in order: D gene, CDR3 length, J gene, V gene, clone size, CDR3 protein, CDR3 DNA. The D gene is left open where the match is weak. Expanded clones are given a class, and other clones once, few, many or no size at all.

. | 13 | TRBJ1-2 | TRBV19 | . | CASRDLYLYGYTF | TGTGCCAGTAGGGACTTATACCTCTATGGCTACACCTTC
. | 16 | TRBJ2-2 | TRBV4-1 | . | CASSQEGAGPTGELFF | TGCGCCAGCAGCCAAGAAGGGGCGGGCCCCACCGGGGAGCTGTTTTTT
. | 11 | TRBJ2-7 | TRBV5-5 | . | CASSLNYEQYF | TGTGCCAGCAGCTTGAACTACGAGCAGTACTTC
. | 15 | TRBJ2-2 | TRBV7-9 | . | CASSFSEGSVGELFF | TGTGCCAGCAGCTTTTCGGAGGGGTCTGTCGGGGAGCTGTTTTTT
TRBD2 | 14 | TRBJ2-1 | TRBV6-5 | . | CASSPLAGAGEQFF | TGTGCCAGCAGTCCCCTGGCGGGAGCAGGTGAGCAGTTCTTC
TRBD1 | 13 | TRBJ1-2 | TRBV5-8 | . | CANLLTGGGGYTF | TGTGCCAACTTACTTACAGGGGGCGGTGGCTACACCTTC
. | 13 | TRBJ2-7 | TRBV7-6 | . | CASSLNSGLEQYF | TGTGCCAGCAGCTTAAATTCCGGACTCGAGCAGTACTTC
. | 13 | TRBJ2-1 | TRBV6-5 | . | CATQNGRVQEQFF | TGTGCCACTCAAAATGGGCGAGTCCAGGAGCAGTTCTTC
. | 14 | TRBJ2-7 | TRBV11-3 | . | CASSLRATGGEQYF | TGTGCCAGCAGCTTGCGGGCAACTGGGGGCGAGCAGTACTTC
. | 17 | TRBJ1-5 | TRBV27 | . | CASSLIPIRPGGQPQHF | TGTGCCAGCAGTTTAATCCCAATCCGCCCGGGAGGTCAGCCCCAGCATTTT
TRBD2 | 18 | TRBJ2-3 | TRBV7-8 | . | CASSLLRWLAGGTDTQYF | TGTGCCAGCAGCTTATTAAGGTGGCTAGCGGGGGGCACAGATACGCAGTATTTT
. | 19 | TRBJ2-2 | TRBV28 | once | CASSSMGVPLHSNTGELFF | TGTGCCAGCAGTTCTATGGGGGTGCCCCTCCATTCGAACACCGGGGAGCTGTTTTTT
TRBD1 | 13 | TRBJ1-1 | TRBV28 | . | CASSLGQATEAFF | TGTGCCAGCAGTTTGGGACAGGCTACTGAAGCTTTCTTT
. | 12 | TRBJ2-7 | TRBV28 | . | CASSFPVHEQYF | TGTGCCAGCAGTTTTCCAGTACACGAGCAGTACTTC
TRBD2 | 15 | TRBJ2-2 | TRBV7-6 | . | CASSVTSGHTGELFF | TGTGCCAGCAGCGTTACTAGCGGTCACACCGGGGAGCTGTTTTTT
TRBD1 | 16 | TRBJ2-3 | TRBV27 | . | CASSLSQGDWGDTQYF | TGTGCCAGCAGTTTATCACAGGGGGACTGGGGAGATACGCAGTATTTT
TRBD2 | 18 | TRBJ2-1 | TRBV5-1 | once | CASSLVGLAEMPYNEQFF | TGCGCCAGCAGCTTGGTTGGACTAGCGGAAATGCCATACAATGAGCAGTTCTTC
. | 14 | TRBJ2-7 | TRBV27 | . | CASSLSGIGYEQYF | TGTGCCAGCAGTTTATCTGGAATCGGGTACGAGCAGTACTTC
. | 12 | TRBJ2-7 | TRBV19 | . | CASSPPGDEQYF | TGTGCCAGTAGTCCCCCGGGGGACGAGCAGTACTTC
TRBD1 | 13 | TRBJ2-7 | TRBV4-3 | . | CASSVLTGSEQYF | TGCGCCAGCAGCGTACTGACAGGGTCCGAGCAGTACTTC
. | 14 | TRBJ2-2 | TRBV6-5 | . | CASSYLGGGGELFF | TGTGCCAGCAGTTACTTGGGGGGCGGCGGGGAGCTGTTTTTT
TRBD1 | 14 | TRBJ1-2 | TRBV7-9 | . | CASSSGQGIYGYTF | TGTGCCAGCAGCTCGGGACAGGGAATTTACGGCTACACCTTC
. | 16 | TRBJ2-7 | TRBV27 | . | CASSLLDSSGPYEQYF | TGTGCCAGCAGTCTCCTGGACTCTTCTGGACCCTACGAGCAGTACTTC
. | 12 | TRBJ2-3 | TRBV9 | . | CASSVAADTQYF | TGTGCCAGCAGCGTAGCCGCAGATACGCAGTATTTT
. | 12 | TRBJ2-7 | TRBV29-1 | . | CSVQGESYEQYF | TGCAGCGTCCAGGGAGAGTCCTACGAGCAGTACTTC
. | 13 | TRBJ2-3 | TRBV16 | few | CASSPPGTDTQYF | TGTGCCAGCAGCCCACCAGGGACAGATACGCAGTATTTT
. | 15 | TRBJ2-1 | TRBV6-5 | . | CASSYVSIRHNEQFF | TGTGCCAGCAGTTACGTCTCTATTCGCCACAATGAGCAGTTCTTC
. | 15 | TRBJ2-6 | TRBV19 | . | CASSNRASGANVLTF | TGTGCCAGTAGTAATCGGGCGTCTGGGGCCAACGTCCTGACTTTC
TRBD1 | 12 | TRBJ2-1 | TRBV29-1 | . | CSVMGQAAEQFF | TGCAGCGTGATGGGACAGGCGGCTGAGCAGTTCTTC
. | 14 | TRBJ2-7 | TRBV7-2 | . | CASSLEVVVYEQYF | TGTGCCAGCAGCTTAGAGGTGGTAGTCTACGAGCAGTACTTC
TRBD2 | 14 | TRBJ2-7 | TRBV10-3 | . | CAISEKREGYEQYF | TGTGCCATCAGTGAAAAGCGGGAGGGCTACGAGCAGTACTTC
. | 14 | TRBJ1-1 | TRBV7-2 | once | CASSFRGMGTEAFF | TGTGCCAGCAGCTTTAGAGGGATGGGCACTGAAGCTTTCTTT
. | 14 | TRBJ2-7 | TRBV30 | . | CAWSVGRILAEQYF | TGTGCCTGGAGTGTAGGGAGGATTTTGGCCGAGCAGTACTTC
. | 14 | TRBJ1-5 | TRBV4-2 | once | CASSQGVVGQPQHF | TGTGCCAGCAGCCAAGGAGTAGTTGGACAGCCCCAGCATTTT
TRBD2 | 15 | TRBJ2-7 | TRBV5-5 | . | CASSPKGVAGREQYF | TGTGCCAGCAGCCCCAAGGGGGTAGCGGGACGCGAGCAGTACTTC
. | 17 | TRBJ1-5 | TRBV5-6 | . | CASSLETGTGGNQPQHF | TGTGCCAGCAGCTTGGAGACGGGAACCGGCGGCAATCAGCCCCAGCATTTT
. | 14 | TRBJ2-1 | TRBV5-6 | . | CASSSGTSYNEQFF | TGTGCCAGCAGCTCCGGGACGAGTTACAATGAGCAGTTCTTC
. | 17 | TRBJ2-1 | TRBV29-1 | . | CSVEDLSGLANYNEQFF | TGCAGCGTTGAAGATTTATCCGGGCTAGCCAACTACAATGAGCAGTTCTTC
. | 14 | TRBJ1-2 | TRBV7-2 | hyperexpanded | CASSSGADYQGYTF | TGTGCCAGCAGCTCCGGGGCCGATTACCAAGGCTACACCTTC
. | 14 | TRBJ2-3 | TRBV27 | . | CASSLGAHRDTQYF | TGTGCCAGCAGTTTGGGGGCCCATCGGGATACGCAGTATTTT
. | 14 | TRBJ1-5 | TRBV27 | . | CASSLSQSNQPQHF | TGTGCCAGCAGTTTATCGCAGTCCAATCAGCCCCAGCATTTT
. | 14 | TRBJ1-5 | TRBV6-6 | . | CASWLTGVDQPQHF | TGTGCCAGCTGGTTGACAGGAGTTGATCAGCCCCAGCATTTT
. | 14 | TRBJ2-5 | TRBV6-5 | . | CASTQPQGQETQYF | TGTGCCAGCACCCAACCCCAGGGACAAGAGACCCAGTACTTC
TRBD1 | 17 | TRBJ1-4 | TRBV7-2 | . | CASSPVRGRPTNEKLFF | TGTGCCAGCAGTCCGGTGAGGGGGCGCCCAACTAATGAAAAACTGTTTTTT
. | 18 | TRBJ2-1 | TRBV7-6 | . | CASSLDPPAGYAYNEQFF | TGTGCCAGCAGCTTAGATCCCCCGGCAGGGTATGCCTACAATGAGCAGTTCTTC
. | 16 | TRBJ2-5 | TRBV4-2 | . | CASSQSEGGLEETQYF | TGTGCCAGCAGCCAATCCGAAGGGGGGTTGGAAGAGACCCAGTACTTC
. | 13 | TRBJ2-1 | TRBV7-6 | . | CASSPLDGDEQFF | TGTGCCAGCAGCCCCCTAGACGGCGATGAGCAGTTCTTC
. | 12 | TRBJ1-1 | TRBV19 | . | CASSIMGRGAFF | TGTGCCAGTAGTATAATGGGGCGGGGAGCTTTCTTT
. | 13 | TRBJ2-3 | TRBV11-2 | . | CASSLDMADTQYF | TGTGCCAGCAGCTTAGATATGGCAGATACGCAGTATTTT
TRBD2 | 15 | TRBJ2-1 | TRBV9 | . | CASSVVVTSFNEQFF | TGTGCCAGCAGCGTAGTGGTGACTAGCTTCAATGAGCAGTTCTTC
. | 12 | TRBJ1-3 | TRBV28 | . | CASSLLGNTIYF | TGTGCCAGCAGTTTATTGGGAAACACCATATATTTT